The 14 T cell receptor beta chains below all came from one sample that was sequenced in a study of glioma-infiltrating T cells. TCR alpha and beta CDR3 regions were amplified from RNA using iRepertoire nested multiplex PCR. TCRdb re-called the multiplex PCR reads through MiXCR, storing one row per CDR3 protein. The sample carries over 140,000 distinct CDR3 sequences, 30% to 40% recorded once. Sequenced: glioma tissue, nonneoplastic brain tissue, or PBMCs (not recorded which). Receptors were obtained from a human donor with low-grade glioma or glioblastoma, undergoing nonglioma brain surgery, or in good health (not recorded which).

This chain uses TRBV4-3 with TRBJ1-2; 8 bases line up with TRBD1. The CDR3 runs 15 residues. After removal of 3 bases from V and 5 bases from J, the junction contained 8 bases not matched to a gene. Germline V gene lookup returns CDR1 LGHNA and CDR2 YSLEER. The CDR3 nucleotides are TGCGCCAGCAGCCAGACAGGGGCTTGGGGGTATGGCTACACCTTC. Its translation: CASSQTGAWGYGYTF.

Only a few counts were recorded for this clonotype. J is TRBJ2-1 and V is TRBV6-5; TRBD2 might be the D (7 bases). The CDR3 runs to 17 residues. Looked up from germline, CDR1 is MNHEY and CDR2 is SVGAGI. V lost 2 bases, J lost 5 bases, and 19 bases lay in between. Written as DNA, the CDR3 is TGTGCCAGCAGTTACCGAAGGGGGGGCGCCACACACAATGAGCAGTTCTTC. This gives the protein CASSYRRGGATHNEQFF.

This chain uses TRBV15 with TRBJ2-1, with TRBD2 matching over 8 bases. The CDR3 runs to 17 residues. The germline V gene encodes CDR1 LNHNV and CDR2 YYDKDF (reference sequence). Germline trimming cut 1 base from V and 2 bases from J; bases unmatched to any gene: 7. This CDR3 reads CATSRVVREGPYNEQFF. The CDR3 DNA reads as TGTGCCACCAGCAGAGTGGTTCGGGAGGGGCCCTACAATGAGCAGTTCTTC.

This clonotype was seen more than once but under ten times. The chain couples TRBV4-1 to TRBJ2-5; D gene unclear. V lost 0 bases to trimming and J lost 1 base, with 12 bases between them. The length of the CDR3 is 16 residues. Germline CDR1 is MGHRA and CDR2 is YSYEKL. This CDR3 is CASSQEFLGAQETQYF. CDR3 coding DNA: TGCGCCAGCAGCCAAGAATTTCTCGGAGCCCAAGAGACCCAGTACTTC.

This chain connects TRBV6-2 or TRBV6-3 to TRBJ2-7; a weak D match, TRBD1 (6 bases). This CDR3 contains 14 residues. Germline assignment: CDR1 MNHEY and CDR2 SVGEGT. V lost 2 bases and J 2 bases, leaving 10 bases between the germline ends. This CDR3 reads CASSYGRGAYEQYF. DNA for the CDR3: TGTGCCAGCAGTTACGGCAGGGGCGCCTACGAGCAGTACTTC.

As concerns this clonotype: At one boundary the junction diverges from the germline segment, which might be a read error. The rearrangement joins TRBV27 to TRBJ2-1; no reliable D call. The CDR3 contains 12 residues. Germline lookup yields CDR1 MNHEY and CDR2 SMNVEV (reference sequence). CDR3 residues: CARSLSGYEQFF. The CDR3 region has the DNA TGTGCCAGAAGTTTATCCGGTTATGAGCAGTTCTTC.

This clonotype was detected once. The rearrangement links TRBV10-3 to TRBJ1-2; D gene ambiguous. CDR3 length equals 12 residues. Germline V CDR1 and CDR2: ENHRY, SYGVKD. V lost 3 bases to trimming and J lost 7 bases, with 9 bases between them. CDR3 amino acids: CAISDEGGGYTF. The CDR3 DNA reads TGTGCCATCAGTGACGAGGGCGGTGGCTACACCTTC.

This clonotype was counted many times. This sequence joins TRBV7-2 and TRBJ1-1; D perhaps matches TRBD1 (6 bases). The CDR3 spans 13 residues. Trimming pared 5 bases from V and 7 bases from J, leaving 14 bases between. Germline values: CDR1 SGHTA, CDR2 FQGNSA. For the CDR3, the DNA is TGTGCCAGCAGCGCCCGGACAGCCCTTGAAGCTTTCTTT. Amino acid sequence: CASSARTALEAFF. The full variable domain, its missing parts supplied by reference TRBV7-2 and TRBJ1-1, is GAGVSQSPSNKVTEKGKDVELRCDPISGHTALYWYRQSLGQGLEFLIYFQGNSAPDKSGLPSDRFSAERTGGSVSTLTIQRTQQEDSAVYLCASSARTALEAFFGQGTRLTVV.

The CDR3 loop is CSARTAIGETQYF. CDR3 DNA sequence: TGCAGTGCTAGAACGGCTATAGGAGAGACCCAGTACTTC. V is TRBV20-1 and J is TRBJ2-5; D gene unclear. This CDR3 is built from 13 residues. Trimming took off 2 bases at V and 4 bases at J, with 11 bases between the two ends. Germline assignment: CDR1 DFQATT and CDR2 SNEGSKA (reference sequence).

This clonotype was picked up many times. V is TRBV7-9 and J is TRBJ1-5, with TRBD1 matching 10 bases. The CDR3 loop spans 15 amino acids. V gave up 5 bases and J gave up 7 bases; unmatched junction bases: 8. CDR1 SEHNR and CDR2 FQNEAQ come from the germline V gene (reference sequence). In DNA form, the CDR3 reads TGTGCCAGCAGCCCAGGGACAGGGGAGGACCAGCCCCAGCATTTT. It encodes CASSPGTGEDQPQHF.

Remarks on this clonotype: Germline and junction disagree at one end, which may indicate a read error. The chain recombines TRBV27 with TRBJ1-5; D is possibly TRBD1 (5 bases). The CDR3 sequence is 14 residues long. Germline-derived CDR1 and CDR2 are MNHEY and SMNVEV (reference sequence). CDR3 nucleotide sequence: TGTGCCAGCAGTTTGGGGGGGAAGGATCAGCCCCAGCACTTT. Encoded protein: CASSLGGKDQPQHF.

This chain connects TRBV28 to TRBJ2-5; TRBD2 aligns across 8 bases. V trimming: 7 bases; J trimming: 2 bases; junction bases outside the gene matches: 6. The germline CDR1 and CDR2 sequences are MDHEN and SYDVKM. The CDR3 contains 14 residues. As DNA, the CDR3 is TGTGCCAGCAATAGCGGGGCCTTACAAGAGACCCAGTACTTC. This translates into CASNSGALQETQYF.

CDR3 in amino acids: CASRDRTSGLNEQFF. In nucleotides, the CDR3 is TGTGCCAGCAGAGACAGGACTAGCGGGTTAAATGAGCAGTTCTTC. This rearrangement joins TRBV6-1 to TRBJ2-1, with TRBD2 matching over 11 bases. Germline CDR1 MNHNS, CDR2 SASEGT. Unmatched junction bases numbered 8, after V lost 6 bases and J lost 7 bases. There are 15 residues in the CDR3.

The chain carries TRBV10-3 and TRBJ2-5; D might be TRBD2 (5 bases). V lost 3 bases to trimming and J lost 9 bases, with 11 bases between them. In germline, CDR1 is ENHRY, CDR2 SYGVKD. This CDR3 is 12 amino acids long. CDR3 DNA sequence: TGTGCCATCAGTGACCGGGTGGAGGCCCAGTACTTC. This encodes CAISDRVEAQYF.